A single TCR beta chain is shown here with its context. Method: immunoSEQ multiplex PCR; TCRdb's copy keeps in-frame clones and lacks some. The sample has 250,000 or so clones, around 82% seen once; the top ten hold 3.5% to 4%. The record originates from a study of blood T cell repertoires in COVID-19. Study context: Both acute and convalescent COVID-19 samples were obtained from the United States, Italy and Spain.

With 0 bases removed from V and 0 bases from J, the gap between germline ends came to 10 bases. The CDR3 has 16 amino acids. CDR1 is SGHRS, CDR2 YFSETQ, per germline. The chain joins TRBV5-1 to TRBJ1-3; D is ambiguous. The sequenced material came from PBMCs or T cells enriched from blood (not recorded which). The source of this sequence is a woman in her thirties or forties who had been exposed to COVID-19. For the CDR3, the DNA is TGCGCCAGCAGCTTGGCGCCAGGCCTCTCTGGAAACACCATATATTTT. Residues: CASSLAPGLSGNTIYF.